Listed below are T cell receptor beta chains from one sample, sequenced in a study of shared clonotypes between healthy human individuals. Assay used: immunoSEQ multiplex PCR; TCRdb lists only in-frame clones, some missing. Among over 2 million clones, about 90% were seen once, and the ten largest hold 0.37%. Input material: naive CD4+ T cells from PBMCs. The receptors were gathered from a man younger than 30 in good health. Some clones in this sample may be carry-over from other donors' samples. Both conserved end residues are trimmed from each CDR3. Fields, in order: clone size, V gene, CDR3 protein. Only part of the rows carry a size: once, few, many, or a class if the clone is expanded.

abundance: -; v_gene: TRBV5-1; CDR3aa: ASSGGLAGVNTDTQY
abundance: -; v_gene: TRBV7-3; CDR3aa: ASSPSRTSGSFGEQF
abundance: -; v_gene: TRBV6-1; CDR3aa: ASSPSGYEQY
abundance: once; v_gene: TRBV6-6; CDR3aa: ASSTLGPSNQPQH
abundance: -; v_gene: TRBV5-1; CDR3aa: ASSYPTGHASSYNEQF
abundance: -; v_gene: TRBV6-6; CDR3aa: ASSYGTVGYEQY
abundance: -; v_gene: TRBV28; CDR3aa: ASSLPGNSYEQY
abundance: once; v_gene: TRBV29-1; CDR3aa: SVDWSGGKAGELF
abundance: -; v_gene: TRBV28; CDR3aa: ASSQTGKTNEKLF
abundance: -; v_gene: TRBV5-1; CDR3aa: ASSLDSLSYNEQF
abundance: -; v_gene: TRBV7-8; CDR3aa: ASSLVGNTEAF
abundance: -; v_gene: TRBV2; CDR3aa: ARRGGTSTDTQY
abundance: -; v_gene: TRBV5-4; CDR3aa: ASSLPGGLGTQY
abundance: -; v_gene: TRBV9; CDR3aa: ASSGSSGSGETQY
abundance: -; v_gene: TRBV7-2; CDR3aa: ASSPGQRIGEQF
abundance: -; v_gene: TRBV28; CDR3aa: ASSLISGAKQETQY
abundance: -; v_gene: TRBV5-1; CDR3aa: ASAQREVSNTGELF
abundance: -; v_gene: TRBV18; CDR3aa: ASSPTHNEQF
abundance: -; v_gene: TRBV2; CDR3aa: ASSEGGETQY
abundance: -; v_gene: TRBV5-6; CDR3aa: ASSFITSGTNTGELF